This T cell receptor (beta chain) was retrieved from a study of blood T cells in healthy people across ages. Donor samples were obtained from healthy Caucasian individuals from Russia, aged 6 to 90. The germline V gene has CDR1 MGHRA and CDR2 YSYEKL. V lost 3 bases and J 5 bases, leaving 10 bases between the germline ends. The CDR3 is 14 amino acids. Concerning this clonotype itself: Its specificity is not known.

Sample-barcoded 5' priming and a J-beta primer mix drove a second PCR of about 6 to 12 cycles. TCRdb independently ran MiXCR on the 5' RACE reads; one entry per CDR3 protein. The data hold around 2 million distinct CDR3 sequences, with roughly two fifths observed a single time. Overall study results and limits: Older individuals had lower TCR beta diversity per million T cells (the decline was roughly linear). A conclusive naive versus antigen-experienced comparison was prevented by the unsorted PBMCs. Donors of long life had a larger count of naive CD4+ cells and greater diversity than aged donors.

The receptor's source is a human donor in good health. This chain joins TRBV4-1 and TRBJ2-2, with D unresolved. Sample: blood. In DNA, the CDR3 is TGCGCCAGCAGCCAGGCTGACATAACCGGGGAGCTGTTTTTT. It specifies CASSQADITGELFF.